Listed here are 4 T cell receptor beta chains from one sample, sequenced in a study of human T cells and chemical hapten exposure. Documented time point: patch test 1, 2 weeks after DPC sensitization. As to treatment: therapeutic diphenylcyclopropenone sensitization with weekly scalp DPC. One entry per CDR3 protein results from TCRdb running MiXCR on the RACE reads. This table has approximately 400,000 distinct CDR3 sequences, more than 4.5% appearing once. The specimen comprised whole blood, sampled in connection with sensitization to the hapten diphenylcyclopropenone (DPC). These receptors all stem from a woman between 45 and 65 years old with alopecia areata. Some clones in this sample may be carry-over from other donors' samples.

V and J are TRBV13 and TRBJ2-5, with 8 bases fitting TRBD2. The CDR3 length is 17 residues. V lost 4 bases to trimming and J lost 2 bases; unmatched junction nucleotides: 12. CDR1 PRHDT and CDR2 FYEKMQ come from the germline V gene (reference sequence). The chain's CDR3 is CASSSRMMVAGQETQYF. The CDR3, as DNA: TGTGCCAGCAGCTCCCGAATGATGGTAGCGGGGCAAGAGACCCAGTACTTC. The full variable domain, completed using reference TRBV13 and TRBJ2-5, is AAGVIQSPRHLIKEKRETATLKCYPIPRHDTVYWYQQGPGQDPQFLISFYEKMQSDKGSIPDRFSAQQFSDYHSELNMSSLELGDSALYFCASSSRMMVAGQETQYFGPGTRLLVL.

This clonotype was picked up a small number of times. The CDR3 DNA follows: TGTGCCAGCAGCGACGGGACACTTAGCACAGATACGCAGTATTTT. Its translation: CASSDGTLSTDTQYF. This sequence joins TRBV5-6 and TRBJ2-3, with a tentative D call TRBD1 (6 bases). Trimming pared 4 bases from V and 0 bases from J, leaving 12 bases between. Germline V gene sequence: CDR1 SGHDT, CDR2 YYEEEE. The CDR3 spans 15 residues.

This clonotype was recorded many times. The rearrangement links TRBV5-1 to TRBJ2-3; 9 bases fit TRBD1. CDR3 length: 16 amino acids. V shed 0 bases and J 6 bases; nucleotides not matched to a gene: 8. Germline CDR1 SGHRS, CDR2 YFSETQ. The CDR3 loop reads CASSLDLHRGLDTQYF. The CDR3 coding sequence is TGCGCCAGCAGCTTGGACCTTCACAGGGGGCTGGATACGCAGTATTTT.

The chain joins TRBV11-2 to TRBJ2-2, with D perhaps matching TRBD2 (6 bases). Trimming removed 1 base at V and 1 base at J, with 7 bases between. CDR3 length: 15 residues. Germline loops: CDR1 SGHAT, CDR2 FQNNGV. CDR3 in DNA: TGTGCCAGCAGCTTAGTTAGCGGGAACACCGGGGAGCTGTTTTTT. Its translation is CASSLVSGNTGELFF.